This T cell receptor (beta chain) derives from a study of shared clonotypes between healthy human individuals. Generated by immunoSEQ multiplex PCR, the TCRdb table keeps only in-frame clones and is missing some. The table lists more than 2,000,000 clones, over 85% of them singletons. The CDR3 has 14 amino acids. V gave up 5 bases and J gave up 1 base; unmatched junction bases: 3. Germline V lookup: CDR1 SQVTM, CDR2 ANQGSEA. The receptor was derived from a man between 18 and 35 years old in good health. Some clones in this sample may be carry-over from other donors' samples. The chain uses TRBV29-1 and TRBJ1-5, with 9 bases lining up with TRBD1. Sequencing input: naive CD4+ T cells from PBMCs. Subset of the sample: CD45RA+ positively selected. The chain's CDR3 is CSVRQGGSNQPQHF. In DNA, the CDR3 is TGCAGCGTTCGACAGGGGGGCAGCAATCAGCCCCAGCATTTT. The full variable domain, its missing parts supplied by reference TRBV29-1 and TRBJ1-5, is SAVISQKPSRDICQRGTSLTIQCQVDSQVTMMFWYRQQPGQSLTLIATANQGSEATYESGFVIDKFPISRPNLTFSTLTVSNMSPEDSSIYLCSVRQGGSNQPQHFGDGTRLSIL.